This passage covers 29 T cell receptor beta chains from one sample sequenced in a study of molecular identifiers for immune sequencing clone quantification. TCRdb used MiXCR to reprocess the PCR reads, holding one entry per CDR3 protein. The table shows over 600,000 distinct CDR3 sequences, with just under 20% occurring only once. The sample consisted of naive CD8+ T cells from blood, with Jurkat cell RNA spiked in. As to subset: FACS-sorted CD8+CD4-CCR7+CD45RA+ naive T cells. The receptors were gathered from a human donor in good health. Some libraries in this study had Jurkat cell RNA spiked in.

About this clonotype: A much more abundant neighbour one base away suggests this may be a read error. V and J are TRBV6-1 and TRBJ1-1; TRBD1 aligns across 12 bases. CDR1 and CDR2 from the germline V gene are MNHNS and SASEGT. This CDR3 is 17 amino acids long. The CDR3 loop reads CASSGPGQGARNTGAFF. Here the CDR3 DNA reads TGTGCCAGCAGTGGACCGGGACAGGGGGCCCGGAACACTGGAGCTTTCTTT.

In this sample, this clonotype turned up many times. The chain has TRBV14 and TRBJ2-7; D not certain. Germline V gene lookup returns CDR1 SGHDN and CDR2 FVKESK. V gave up 2 bases and J gave up 5 bases, with 16 bases separating them. The CDR3 length is 15 residues. CDR3 residues: CASSQRTERLHEQYF. The CDR3 nucleotides read TGTGCCAGCAGCCAACGAACGGAAAGGTTGCACGAGCAGTACTTC. Using reference TRBV14 and TRBJ2-7 for the parts outside the CDR3, the full variable domain is EAGVTQFPSHSVIEKGQTVTLRCDPISGHDNLYWYRRVMGKEIKFLLHFVKESKQDESGMPNNRFLAERTGGTYSTLKVQPAELEDSGVYFCASSQRTERLHEQYFGPGTRLTVT.

In this sample, this clonotype turned up many times. The chain employs TRBV12-3 or TRBV12-4 and TRBJ2-7, with D maybe TRBD1 (6 bases). The CDR3 spans 14 residues. Trimming took off 6 bases at V and 2 bases at J, with 14 bases between the two ends. CDR3 sequence (DNA): TGTGCCAGCAGCCCCACAGGGCTAGCCTACGAGCAGTACTTC. This sequence encodes CASSPTGLAYEQYF.

The sample holds many counts of this clonotype. The chain couples TRBV19 to TRBJ2-4; D is unresolved. Germline CDR1 and CDR2: LNHDA and SQIVND (reference sequence). The CDR3 has 14 amino acids. V was cut by 5 bases and J by 5 bases, with 13 bases left in between. The CDR3: CASSPPTGENIQYF. CDR3 in DNA: TGTGCCAGTAGTCCGCCAACTGGTGAAAACATTCAGTACTTC.

In regard to this clonotype: This sequence may be a read error, since a much larger clone differs from it by one base. V usage is TRBV7-9 and J usage is TRBJ2-7, with D tentatively TRBD2 (5 bases). This CDR3 spans 13 amino acids. Per germline, CDR1 SEHNR and CDR2 FQNEAQ (reference sequence). The CDR3 protein is CANSLANRYEQYF. The CDR3, as DNA: TGTGCCAACAGCTTAGCGAATAGATACGAGCAGTACTTC. Full variable domain (rest looked up from reference TRBV7-9 and TRBJ2-7): DTGVSQNPRHKITKRGQNVTFRCDPISEHNRLYWYRQTLGQGPEFLTYFQNEAQLEKSRLLSDRFSAERPKGSFSTLEIQRTEQGDSAMYLCANSLANRYEQYFGPGTRLTVT.

This clonotype was seen many times. The chain recombines TRBV12-5 with TRBJ2-7; 10 nucleotides agree with TRBD2. This CDR3 has 16 residues. Trimming took 5 bases from V and 3 from J; bases not matched to a gene: 10. Per germline, CDR1 LGHNT and CDR2 FRNRAP. CDR3 coding DNA: TGTGCTAGTGGTCAACCAATAGCGGGAGGCCTCTACGAGCAGTACTTC. Protein sequence: CASGQPIAGGLYEQYF.

The rearrangement uses TRBV6-5 and TRBJ2-5; 7 nucleotides agree with TRBD1. The CDR3 runs to 15 residues. From germline, CDR1 is MNHEY and CDR2 SVGAGI. The V and J ends lost 2 bases and 4 bases, in that order; junction bases with no gene match: 7. CDR3 protein: CASSYEGRQGETQYF. CDR3 DNA: TGTGCCAGCAGTTACGAGGGTCGACAGGGAGAGACCCAGTACTTC.

Concerning this clonotype: Since no conserved phenylalanine or tryptophan closes the CDR3, a read error is the likely cause. The rearrangement links TRBV28 to TRBJ2-1; TRBD2 matches 8 bases. Germline V lookup: CDR1 MDHEN, CDR2 SYDVKM. The trim removed 4 bases at V and 6 bases at J, leaving 8 bases unmatched. The CDR3 is 15 residues long. CDR3 region: CASSSRTSSVNEQFL. In DNA form, the CDR3 reads TGTGCCAGCAGTTCACGGACTAGCTCCGTCAATGAGCAGTTCCTC.

This clonotype came up a few times. The chain combines TRBV15 with TRBJ2-7; D ambiguous. Trimming took off 1 base at V and 5 bases at J, with 9 bases between the two ends. CDR3 length: 13 amino acids. Germline CDR1 is LNHNV and CDR2 is YYDKDF (reference sequence). In DNA form, the CDR3 reads TGTGCCACCAGCAGAGTGCTGGGAAACGAGCAGTACTTC. Translated: CATSRVLGNEQYF.

As regards this clonotype: Since a much larger clone is just one base distant, this may be a read error. The chain uses TRBV29-1 and TRBJ1-3; D might be TRBD1 (5 bases). The germline V gene has CDR1 SQVTM and CDR2 ANQGSEA. V was pared by 1 base and J by 2 bases, with 6 bases between. This CDR3 contains 13 residues. CDR3 sequence: CSVEGGPGNTIYF. In DNA, the CDR3 is TGCAGCGTTGAAGGGGGCCCTGGAAACACCATATATTTT.

Points on this clonotype: A much more abundant neighbour one base away suggests this may be a read error. The rearrangement links TRBV6-6 to TRBJ2-1; D may correspond to TRBD1 or TRBD2 (5 bases each). Germline values: CDR1 MNHNY, CDR2 SVGAGI (reference sequence). The V end lost 10 bases, the J end lost 5 bases, and 15 bases lay between the germline ends. CDR3 length: 13 amino acids. The DNA for the CDR3 is TGTGCCATCACACTCGGGGCCAACAATGAGCAGTTCTTC. It yields the protein CAITLGANNEQFF.

This clonotype has more than one count but fewer than ten. The chain combines TRBV12-3 or TRBV12-4 with TRBJ2-1; D is unclear. The V end lost 4 bases, the J end lost 2 bases, and 9 bases lay between the germline ends. The CDR3 extends over 14 amino acids. The CDR3, as DNA: TGTGCCAGCAGTTCTCGGCCCCCCTACAATGAGCAGTTCTTC. Translation: CASSSRPPYNEQFF.

This clonotype was picked up many times. The CDR3 region has the DNA TGTGCCAGCAGGATACTAGGCGGAGATACGCAGTATTTT. Its protein product is CASRILGGDTQYF. V and J are TRBV12-3 or TRBV12-4 and TRBJ2-3; a weak D match, TRBD2 (5 bases). The V end was cut by 6 bases, the J end by 5 bases, with 12 bases between. The CDR3 spans 13 residues.

This clonotype was detected a few times. The rearrangement uses TRBV7-6 and TRBJ1-4; TRBD1 matches at 12 bases. The CDR3 has 19 residues. V dropped 7 bases and J dropped 4; count of bases not matched to a gene: 16. CDR1 and CDR2 from the germline V gene are SGHVS and FNYEAQ. As DNA, the CDR3 is TGTGCCAGCAAATCCGGGACAGGGGGCCCCTTCACTTTTAATGAAAAACTGTTTTTT. Translated: CASKSGTGGPFTFNEKLFF.

The chain couples TRBV15 to TRBJ2-3; 8 positions agree with TRBD2. Germline assignment: CDR1 LNHNV and CDR2 YYDKDF (reference sequence). The CDR3 extends over 17 amino acids. V gave up 0 bases and J gave up 4 bases; unmatched junction bases: 9. CDR3 sequence: CATSRDRMAGGSDTQYF. CDR3 sequence (DNA): TGTGCCACCAGCAGAGATCGGATGGCGGGGGGTTCAGATACGCAGTATTTT.

This clonotype was counted at least ten times. The rearrangement joins TRBV28 to TRBJ1-5; D not resolved. This CDR3 has 17 amino acids. With 5 bases removed from V and 0 bases from J, the gap between germline ends came to 17 bases. In germline, CDR1 is MDHEN, CDR2 SYDVKM. CDR3 loop: CASSPTQPAGSNQPQHF. The CDR3, as DNA: TGTGCCAGCAGTCCGACTCAACCTGCAGGTAGCAATCAGCCCCAGCATTTT.

This clonotype was counted many times. J is TRBJ1-2 and V is TRBV28; TRBD1 matches 7 bases. CDR3 size: 13 residues. Germline trimming cut 3 bases from V and 8 bases from J; bases unmatched to any gene: 6. The V gene's germline CDR1 is MDHEN and CDR2 SYDVKM. The CDR3 sequence: CASSFYRGQGYTF. CDR3 DNA sequence: TGTGCCAGCAGTTTTTACAGGGGTCAGGGCTACACCTTC.

The V gene is TRBV30, the J gene TRBJ1-5, with 7 bases matching TRBD1. Germline lookup yields CDR1 GTSNPN and CDR2 SVGIG (reference sequence). The V gene end was trimmed by 5 bases and the J gene end by 0 bases; junction bases not matched to a gene: 7. The CDR3 covers 15 residues. The chain's CDR3 is CAWSTGEHSNQPQHF. The CDR3 DNA sequence: TGTGCCTGGTCAACAGGGGAACATAGCAATCAGCCCCAGCATTTT.

With respect to this clonotype: This may be a read error: a much more frequent sequence differs by one nucleotide. This sequence joins TRBV20-1 and TRBJ1-1; D may be TRBD1 (5 bases). The CDR3 has 15 amino acids. Trimming pared 6 bases from V and 2 bases from J, leaving 19 bases between. Germline lookup yields CDR1 DFQATT and CDR2 SNEGSKA (reference sequence). CDR3 nucleotides: TGCAGTGCCCTGCCGATGGGACGGCTTAACACTGAAGCTTTCTTT. Translating it yields CSALPMGRLNTEAFF.

Note on this clonotype: This may arise from a read error, as a much more abundant clone is one base away. J is TRBJ2-5 and V is TRBV11-2; 12 positions agree with TRBD2. The length of the CDR3 is 17 residues. CDR1 is SGHAT and CDR2 is FQNNGV in the germline V gene. Here the CDR3 reads CASSPRPWTSGDETQCF. CDR3 bases: TGTGCCAGCAGCCCCCGTCCCTGGACTAGCGGGGATGAGACCCAGTGCTTC.

This clonotype was seen only a few times. J is TRBJ1-2 and V is TRBV29-1; D perhaps matches TRBD1 (6 bases). CDR1 is SQVTM and CDR2 is ANQGSEA in the germline V gene. V gave up 8 bases and J gave up 3 bases, with 16 bases separating them. The CDR3 extends over 13 amino acids. The CDR3 DNA reads as TGCAGCTACCTATCAGGGGTCGACTATGGCTACACCTTC. This translates into CSYLSGVDYGYTF.

The chain's CDR3 is CASSQDPQGPYEQYF. The CDR3 DNA is TGCGCCAGCAGCCAAGATCCACAGGGTCCCTACGAGCAGTACTTC. V is TRBV4-3 and J is TRBJ2-7; a weak D match, TRBD1 (6 bases). This CDR3 has 15 residues. V was clipped by 0 bases and J by 2 bases, with 11 bases between them. The germline V gene has CDR1 LGHNA and CDR2 YSLEER.

This clonotype was recorded a few times. The chain carries TRBV9 and TRBJ2-3, with no clear D. V was trimmed by 4 bases and J by 6 bases, leaving 12 bases between them. The germline CDR1 and CDR2 sequences are SGDLS and YYNGEE. CDR3 length: 13 amino acids. CDR3: CASSSIGRDTQYF. CDR3 DNA sequence: TGTGCCAGCAGCTCCATAGGGCGGGATACGCAGTATTTT.

This clonotype was seen a few times. The chain is built from TRBV20-1 and TRBJ1-1; 7 nucleotides align to TRBD1. The germline V gene has CDR1 DFQATT and CDR2 SNEGSKA (reference sequence). CDR3 length: 14 amino acids. CDR3 DNA sequence: TGCAGCGCAAGGGACAGCATCATGAACACTGAAGCTTTCTTT. Translation: CSARDSIMNTEAFF.

Points on this clonotype: This clone may be a read error of a much larger clone one base away. No conserved phenylalanine or tryptophan ends this CDR3, so it is likely a read error. The V gene is TRBV24-1, the J gene TRBJ1-5; the D is unclear. Trimming removed 4 bases at V and 7 bases at J, with 10 bases between. The germline gives CDR1 KGHDR, CDR2 SFDVKD. The CDR3 totals 13 residues. In nucleotides, the CDR3 is TGTGCCACCAGTGAGGGGATTGGACAGCCCCAGCATTGT. It translates to CATSEGIGQPQHC.

Notes on this clonotype: Since a much larger clone is just one base distant, this may be a read error. The chain joins TRBV7-9 to TRBJ2-5; 9 nucleotides match TRBD1. CDR1 is SEHNR and CDR2 is FQNEAQ in the germline V gene (reference sequence). CDR3 length: 17 residues. The CDR3 DNA follows: TGTGCCAACAGCGGCAGCCGGACAGGGGAATTGCGAGAGACCCAGTACTTC. Translated: CANSGSRTGELRETQYF. The full variable domain, rest sourced from reference TRBV7-9 and TRBJ2-5, is DTGVSQNPRHKITKRGQNVTFRCDPISEHNRLYWYRQTLGQGPEFLTYFQNEAQLEKSRLLSDRFSAERPKGSFSTLEIQRTEQGDSAMYLCANSGSRTGELRETQYFGPGTRLLVL.

This clonotype was seen repeatedly, ten times or more. The V and J genes are TRBV2 and TRBJ1-1, with D perhaps TRBD1 (5 bases). Germline V gene sequence: CDR1 SNHLY, CDR2 FYNNEI. The CDR3 has 13 residues. Trimming pared 4 bases from V and 6 bases from J, leaving 12 bases between. The CDR3 coding sequence is TGTGCCAGCAGTGTTCAGGGTCGGGCTGAAGCTTTCTTT. Its protein is CASSVQGRAEAFF.

Many counts were recorded for this clonotype. This chain links TRBV6-2 or TRBV6-3 with TRBJ1-5; D is unclear. V lost 2 bases to trimming and J lost 13 bases, with 9 bases between them. The CDR3 runs to 11 residues. Germline V lookup: CDR1 MNHEY, CDR2 SVGEGT. This CDR3 reads CASSYPGSQHF. For the CDR3, the DNA is TGTGCCAGCAGTTACCCTGGGAGTCAGCATTTT.

This clonotype was detected many times. The rearrangement joins TRBV20-1 to TRBJ2-2; D is unclear. This CDR3 contains 13 residues. Germline-derived CDR1 and CDR2 are DFQATT and SNEGSKA (reference sequence). The V end was cut by 6 bases, the J end by 1 base, with 9 bases between. The CDR3 bases are TGCAGTGCCCTTGCGCAGAACACCGGGGAGCTGTTTTTT. This encodes CSALAQNTGELFF.